Listed here is a single TCR beta chain. The deep-level immunoSEQ assay was used. Some clones are missing from TCRdb's copy, which holds only in-frame ones; the method was immunoSEQ multiplex PCR. The table records under 2,000,000 clones, roughly 94% of them present only once. Naive-designated CD8 cells lacked CD45RO, were positively enriched for CCR7, and omitted terminally differentiated effector memory CD45RA+ cells. The sample belongs to a study of shared clonotypes between healthy human individuals. This CDR3 is 14 amino acids long. In germline, CDR1 is SGHDT, CDR2 YYEEEE. Trimming cost V 9 bases and J 3 bases; bases outside gene matches: 10.

This TCR derives from a man aged 18-30 years in good health. Sequencing was carried out using naive CD8+ T cells sorted from blood. The J gene is TRBJ2-3, the V gene TRBV5-6, with 7 bases matching TRBD2. CDR3 protein: CATHYLAATDTQYF. For the CDR3, the DNA is TGTGCCACCCACTACCTAGCGGCAACAGATACGCAGTATTTT.